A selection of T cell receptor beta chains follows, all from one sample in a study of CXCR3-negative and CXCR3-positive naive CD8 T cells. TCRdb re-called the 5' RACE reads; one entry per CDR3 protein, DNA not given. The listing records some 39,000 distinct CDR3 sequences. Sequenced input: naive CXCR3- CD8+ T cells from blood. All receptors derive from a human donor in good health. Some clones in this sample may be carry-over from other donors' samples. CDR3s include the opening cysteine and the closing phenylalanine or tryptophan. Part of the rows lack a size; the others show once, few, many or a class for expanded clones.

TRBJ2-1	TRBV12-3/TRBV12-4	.	CASTPDNYNEQFF
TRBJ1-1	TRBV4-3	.	CASSQDPRNTEAFF
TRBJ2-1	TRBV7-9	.	CASSLGDGYSYNEQFF
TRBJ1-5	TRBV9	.	CASSGGGGGWGPQHF
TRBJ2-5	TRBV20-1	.	CSAREAEYQETQYF
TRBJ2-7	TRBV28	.	CASSLAYIRDEQYF
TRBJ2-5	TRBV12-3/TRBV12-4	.	CASSPPRTVQETQYF
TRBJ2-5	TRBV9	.	CASSARGEETQYF
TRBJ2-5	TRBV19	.	CASSIGQLETQYF
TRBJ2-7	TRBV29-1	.	CSVVLGDYEQYF
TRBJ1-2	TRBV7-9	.	CASSLDRGIYGYTF
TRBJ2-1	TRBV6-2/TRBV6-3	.	CASSPTRVNEQFF
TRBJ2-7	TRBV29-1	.	CSVEVGGAPAGYYEQYF
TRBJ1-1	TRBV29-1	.	CSSGQFDGNTEAFF
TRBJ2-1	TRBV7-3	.	CASSLSLSSYNEQFF
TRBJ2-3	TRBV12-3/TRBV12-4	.	CASSFDPRRAGDTQYF
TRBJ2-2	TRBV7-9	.	CASSPQPGESRTGELFF
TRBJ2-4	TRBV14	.	CASSQVQGRAKNIQYF
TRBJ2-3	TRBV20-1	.	CSASNWLRSGTQYF
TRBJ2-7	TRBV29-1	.	CSVGQGFSYEQYF
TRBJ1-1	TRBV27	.	CASSDRSTANTEAFF
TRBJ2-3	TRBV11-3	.	CASSLEAGTDTQYF
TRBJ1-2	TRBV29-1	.	CSVEWEGHYGYTF
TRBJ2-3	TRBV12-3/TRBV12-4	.	CASSPPHGDTQYF
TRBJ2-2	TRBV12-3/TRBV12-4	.	CASSLRPGSTGELFF
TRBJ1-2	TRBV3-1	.	CASSQELGNYGYTF
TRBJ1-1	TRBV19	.	CASTLRTIGSEAFF
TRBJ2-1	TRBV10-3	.	CAIRGQGDNEQFF
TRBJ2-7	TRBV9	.	CASSVAPGTGIYEQYF
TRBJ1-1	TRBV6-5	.	CASSYGGPGTEAFF
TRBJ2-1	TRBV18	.	CASRRQVYNEQFF
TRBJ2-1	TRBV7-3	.	CASSLRHRNPAGEYNEQFF
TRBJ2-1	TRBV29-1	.	CSGRDTLYNEQFF
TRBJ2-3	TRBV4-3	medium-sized	CASSPGTVSPDTQYF
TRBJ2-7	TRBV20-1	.	CSATLPGQIYEQYF
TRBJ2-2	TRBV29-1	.	CSVTGVTNTGELFF
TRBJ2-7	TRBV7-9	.	CASSFVEDRDHSYEQYF
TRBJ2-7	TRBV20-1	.	CSARTSGGVEQYF
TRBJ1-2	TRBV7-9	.	CATLQDTAAGHTF
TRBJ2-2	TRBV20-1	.	CSAGAVNTGELFF